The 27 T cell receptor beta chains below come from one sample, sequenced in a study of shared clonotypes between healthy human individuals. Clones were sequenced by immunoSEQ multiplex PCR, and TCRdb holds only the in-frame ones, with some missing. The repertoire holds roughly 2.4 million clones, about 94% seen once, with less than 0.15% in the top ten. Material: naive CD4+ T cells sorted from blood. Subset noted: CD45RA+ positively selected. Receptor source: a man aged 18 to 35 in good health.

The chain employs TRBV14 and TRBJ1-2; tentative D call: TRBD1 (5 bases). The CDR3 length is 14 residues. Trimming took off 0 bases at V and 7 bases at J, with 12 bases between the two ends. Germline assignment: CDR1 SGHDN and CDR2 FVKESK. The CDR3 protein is CASSQDVRAGGYTF. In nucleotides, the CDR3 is TGTGCCAGCAGCCAAGATGTCAGGGCGGGTGGCTACACCTTC.

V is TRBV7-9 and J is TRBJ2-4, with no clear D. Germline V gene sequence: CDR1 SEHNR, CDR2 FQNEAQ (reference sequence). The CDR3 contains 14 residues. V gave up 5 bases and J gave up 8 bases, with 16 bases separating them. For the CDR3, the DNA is TGTGCCAGCAGCCCGTCGGGTTCTATGGACATTCAGTACTTC. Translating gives CASSPSGSMDIQYF.

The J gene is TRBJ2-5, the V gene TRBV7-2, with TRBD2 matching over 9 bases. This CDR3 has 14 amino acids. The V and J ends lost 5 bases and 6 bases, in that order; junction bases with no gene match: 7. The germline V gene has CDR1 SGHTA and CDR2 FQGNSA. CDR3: CASSPSGAAKTQYF. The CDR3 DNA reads TGTGCCAGCAGCCCTAGCGGGGCCGCAAAGACCCAGTACTTC.

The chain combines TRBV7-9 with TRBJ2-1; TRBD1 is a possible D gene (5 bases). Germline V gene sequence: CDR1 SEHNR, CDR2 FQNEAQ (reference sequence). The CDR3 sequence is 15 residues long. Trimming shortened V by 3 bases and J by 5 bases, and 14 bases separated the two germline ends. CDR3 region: CASSLFRGPHNEQFF. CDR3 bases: TGTGCCAGCAGCTTGTTTAGGGGCCCCCACAATGAGCAGTTCTTC.

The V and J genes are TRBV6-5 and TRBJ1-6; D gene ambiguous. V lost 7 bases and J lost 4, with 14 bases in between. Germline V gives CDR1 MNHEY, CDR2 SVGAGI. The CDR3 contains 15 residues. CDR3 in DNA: TGTGCCAGCATTGACACGACGCTTTATAATTCACCCCTCCACTTT. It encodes CASIDTTLYNSPLHF.

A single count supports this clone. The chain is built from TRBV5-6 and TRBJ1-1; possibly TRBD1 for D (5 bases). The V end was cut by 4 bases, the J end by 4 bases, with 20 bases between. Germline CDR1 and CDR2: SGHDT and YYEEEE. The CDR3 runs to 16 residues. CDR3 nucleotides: TGTGCCAGCAGCGCCCAAGGCCGGCAGGGTTTCACTGAAGCTTTCTTT. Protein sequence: CASSAQGRQGFTEAFF.

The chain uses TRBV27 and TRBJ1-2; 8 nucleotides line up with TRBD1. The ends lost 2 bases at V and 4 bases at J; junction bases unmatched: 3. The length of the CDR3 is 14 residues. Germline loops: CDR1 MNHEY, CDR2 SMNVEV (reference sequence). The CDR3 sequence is CASSLQQGAYGYTF. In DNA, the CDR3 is TGTGCCAGCAGTTTACAGCAGGGGGCCTATGGCTACACCTTC.

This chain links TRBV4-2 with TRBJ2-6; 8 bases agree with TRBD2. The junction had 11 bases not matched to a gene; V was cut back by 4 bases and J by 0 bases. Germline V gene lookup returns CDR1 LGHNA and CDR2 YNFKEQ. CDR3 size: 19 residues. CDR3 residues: CASSRWTSKQSSGANVLTF. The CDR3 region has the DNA TGTGCCAGCAGCCGATGGACTAGCAAACAGAGCTCTGGGGCCAACGTCCTGACTTTC.

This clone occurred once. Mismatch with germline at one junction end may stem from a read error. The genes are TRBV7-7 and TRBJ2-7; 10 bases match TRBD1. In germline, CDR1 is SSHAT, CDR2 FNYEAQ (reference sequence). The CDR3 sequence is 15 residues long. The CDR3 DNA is TGTGCTAGCAGCCTAGGACAGGGGGGCCCCTACGAGCAGTACTTC. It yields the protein CASSLGQGGPYEQYF.

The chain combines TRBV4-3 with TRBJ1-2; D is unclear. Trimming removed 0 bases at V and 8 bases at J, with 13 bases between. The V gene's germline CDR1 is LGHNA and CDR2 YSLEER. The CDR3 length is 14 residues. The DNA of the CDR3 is TGCGCCAGCAGCCAAGATTGGGGATTGAAGGGCTACACCTTC. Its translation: CASSQDWGLKGYTF.

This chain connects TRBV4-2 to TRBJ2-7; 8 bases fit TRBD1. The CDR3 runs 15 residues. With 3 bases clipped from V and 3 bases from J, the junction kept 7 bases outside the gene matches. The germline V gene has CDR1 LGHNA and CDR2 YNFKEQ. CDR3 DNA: TGTGCCAGCAGCCAGACTTCCGGGACAGGCTACGAGCAGTACTTC. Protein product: CASSQTSGTGYEQYF.

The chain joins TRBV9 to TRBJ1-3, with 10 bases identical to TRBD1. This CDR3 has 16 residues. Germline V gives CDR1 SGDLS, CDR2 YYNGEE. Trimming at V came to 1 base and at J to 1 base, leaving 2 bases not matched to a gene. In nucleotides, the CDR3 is TGTGCCAGCAGCGTAACGGACAGGGGGTCTGGAAACACCATATATTTT. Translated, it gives CASSVTDRGSGNTIYF.

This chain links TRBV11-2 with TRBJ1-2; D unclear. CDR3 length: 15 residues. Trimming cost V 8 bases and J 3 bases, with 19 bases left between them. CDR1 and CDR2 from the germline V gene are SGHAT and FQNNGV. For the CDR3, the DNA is TGTGCCAGCGGACCGGGCACCAAACCAGACTATGGCTACACCTTC. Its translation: CASGPGTKPDYGYTF.

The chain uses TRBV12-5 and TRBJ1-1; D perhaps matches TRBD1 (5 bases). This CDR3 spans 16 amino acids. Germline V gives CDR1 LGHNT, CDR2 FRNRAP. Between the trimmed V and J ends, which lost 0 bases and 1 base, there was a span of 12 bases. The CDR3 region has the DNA TGTGCTAGTGGTTTGGTAATCGGAGGGGCGAACACTGAAGCTTTCTTT. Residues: CASGLVIGGANTEAFF.

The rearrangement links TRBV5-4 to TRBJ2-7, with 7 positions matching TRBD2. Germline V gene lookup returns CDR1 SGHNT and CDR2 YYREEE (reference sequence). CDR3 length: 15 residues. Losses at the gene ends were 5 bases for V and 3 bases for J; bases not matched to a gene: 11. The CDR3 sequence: CASRYEPGGYYEQYF. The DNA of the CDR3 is TGTGCCAGCAGGTATGAACCGGGAGGATACTACGAGCAGTACTTC.

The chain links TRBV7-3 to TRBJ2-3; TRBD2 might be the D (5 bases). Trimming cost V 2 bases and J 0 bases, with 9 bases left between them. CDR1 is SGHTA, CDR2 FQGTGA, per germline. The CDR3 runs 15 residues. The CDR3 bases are TGTGCCAGCAGCTTAGTCGGACTTAGCACAGATACGCAGTATTTT. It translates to CASSLVGLSTDTQYF.

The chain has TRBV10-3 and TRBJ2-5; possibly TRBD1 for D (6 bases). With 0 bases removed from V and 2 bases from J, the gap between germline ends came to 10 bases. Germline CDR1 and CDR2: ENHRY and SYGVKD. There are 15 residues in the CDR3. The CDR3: CAISESGASQETQYF. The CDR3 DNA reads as TGTGCCATCAGTGAGTCGGGGGCCTCGCAAGAGACCCAGTACTTC.

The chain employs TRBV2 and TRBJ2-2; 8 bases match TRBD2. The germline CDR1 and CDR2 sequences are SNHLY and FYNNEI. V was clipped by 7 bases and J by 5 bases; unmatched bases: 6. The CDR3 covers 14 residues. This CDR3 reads CASTGTRNTGELFF. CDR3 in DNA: TGTGCCAGCACCGGGACTAGGAATACCGGGGAGCTGTTTTTT.

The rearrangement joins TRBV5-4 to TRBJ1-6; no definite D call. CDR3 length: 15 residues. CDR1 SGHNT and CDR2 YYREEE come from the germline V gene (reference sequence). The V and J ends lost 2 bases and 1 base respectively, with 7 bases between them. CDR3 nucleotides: TGTGCCAGCAGCTTTCGAGGTTCCTATAATTCACCCCTCCACTTT. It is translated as CASSFRGSYNSPLHF.

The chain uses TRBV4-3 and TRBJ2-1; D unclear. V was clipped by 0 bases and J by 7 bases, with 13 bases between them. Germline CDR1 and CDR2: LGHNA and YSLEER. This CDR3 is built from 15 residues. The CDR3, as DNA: TGCGCCAGCAGCCAAGATTTGAGTAGTTCGAATGAGCAGTTCTTC. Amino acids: CASSQDLSSSNEQFF.

CDR3 sequence reads: CSAALVYQFF. CDR3 sequence (DNA): TGCAGTGCCGCACTAGTTTACCAGTTCTTC. The chain links TRBV20-1 to TRBJ2-1; weak D call: TRBD2 (5 bases). Per germline, CDR1 DFQATT and CDR2 SNEGSKA (reference sequence). Trimming took off 6 bases at V and 13 bases at J, with 13 bases between the two ends. The length of the CDR3 is 10 residues.

The CDR3 region has the DNA TGCGCCAGCAGCTTGGAAACTGCTAGTAGGTATGGCTACACCTTC. This gives the protein CASSLETASRYGYTF. The chain joins TRBV5-1 to TRBJ1-2; D not certain. The germline gives CDR1 SGHRS, CDR2 YFSETQ. The CDR3 extends over 15 amino acids. Trimming stripped 0 bases from V and 5 bases from J, with 14 bases between.

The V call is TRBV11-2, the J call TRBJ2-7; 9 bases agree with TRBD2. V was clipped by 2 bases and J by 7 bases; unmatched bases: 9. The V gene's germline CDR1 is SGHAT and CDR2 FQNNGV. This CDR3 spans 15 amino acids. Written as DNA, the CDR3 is TGTGCCAGCAGCTTAATAGCGGGAGCATTTGGGGAGCAGTACTTC. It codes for CASSLIAGAFGEQYF.

The CDR3 DNA reads as TGTGCCAGCAGCTTAGAGGGTAGGCTCGCCAAAAACATTCAGTACTTC. Amino acids: CASSLEGRLAKNIQYF. The chain uses TRBV11-2 and TRBJ2-4; no clear D gene. The CDR3 is 16 residues long. Trimming removed 0 bases at V and 1 base at J, with 10 bases between. Germline V lookup: CDR1 SGHAT, CDR2 FQNNGV.

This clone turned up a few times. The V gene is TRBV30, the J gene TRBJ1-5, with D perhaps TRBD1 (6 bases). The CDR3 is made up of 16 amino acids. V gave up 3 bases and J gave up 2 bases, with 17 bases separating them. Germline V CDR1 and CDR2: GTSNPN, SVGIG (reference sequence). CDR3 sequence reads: CAWSWGGPPGNQPQHF. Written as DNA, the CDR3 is TGTGCCTGGAGCTGGGGGGGCCCACCGGGCAATCAGCCCCAGCATTTT. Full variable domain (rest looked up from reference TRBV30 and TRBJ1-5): SQTIHQWPATLVQPVGSPLSLECTVEGTSNPNLYWYRQAAGRGLQLLFYSVGIGQISSEVPQNLSASRPQDRQFILSSKKLLLSDSGFYLCAWSWGGPPGNQPQHFGDGTRLSIL.

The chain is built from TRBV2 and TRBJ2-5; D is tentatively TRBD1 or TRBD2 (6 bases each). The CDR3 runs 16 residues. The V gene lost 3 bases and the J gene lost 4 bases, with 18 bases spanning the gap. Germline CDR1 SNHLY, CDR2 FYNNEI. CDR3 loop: CASSDGKGGGRETQYF. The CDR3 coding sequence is TGTGCCAGCAGTGATGGGAAAGGGGGAGGAAGAGAGACCCAGTACTTC.

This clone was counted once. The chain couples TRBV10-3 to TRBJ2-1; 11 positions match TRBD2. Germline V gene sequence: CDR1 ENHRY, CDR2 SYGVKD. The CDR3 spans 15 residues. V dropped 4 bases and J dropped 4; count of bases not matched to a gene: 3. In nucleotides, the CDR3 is TGTGCCATCAGTGTCGGGACTAGCGGTTACAATGAGCAGTTCTTC. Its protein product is CAISVGTSGYNEQFF.